This T cell receptor beta chain was sequenced in a study of T cell responses to AZD1222 COVID-19 vaccine. Study-wide points: A mostly white British donor set with more females was recruited, and clonal diversity was possibly underestimated. Receipt of two AZD1222 doses was followed by a rise in Spike-specific TCR breadth and depth.

Note on this clone: What it recognizes is unknown.

Method: immunoSEQ multiplex PCR; TCRdb's copy keeps in-frame clones and lacks some. Of some 31,000 clones listed, nearly 95% are singletons. V shed 11 bases and J shed 2 bases, with 15 bases lying between them. Germline CDR1 reads LGHNT; CDR2 reads FRNRAP. CDR3 length: 14 residues. This chain connects TRBV12-5 to TRBJ2-2; D perhaps matches TRBD2 (6 bases). The sequences come from peripheral blood, collected on day 0 of AZD1222 vaccination. The origin of this receptor is an adult in good health. CDR3 sequence reads: CAAGWPFNTGELFF. The CDR3 nucleotides are TGTGCTGCGGGGTGGCCCTTTAACACCGGGGAGCTGTTTTTT.